A single sample gave rise to the 18 T cell receptor beta chains below, sequenced in a study of siplizumab effects on memory and regulatory T cells. Assay: immunoSEQ multiplex PCR; the TCRdb copy retains only in-frame clones and omits some. The repertoire holds some 120,000 clones, with roughly 94% as singletons. The sequencing sample was made of non-Treg CD4+ T cells sorted from blood. These receptors all come from a human donor in good health.

The rearrangement joins TRBV27 to TRBJ2-1; D remains unclear. The CDR3 totals 13 residues. V lost 3 bases, J lost 4 bases, and 7 bases lay in between. Germline V gene lookup returns CDR1 MNHEY and CDR2 SMNVEV (reference sequence). DNA for the CDR3: TGTGCCAGCAGTTTGTTACTGTACAATGAGCAGTTCTTC. As protein: CASSLLLYNEQFF.

This rearrangement joins TRBV18 to TRBJ2-2, with D hard to call. Deletions cut 3 bases from V and 4 bases from J, with 9 bases between. The CDR3 length is 14 residues. Germline CDR1 is KGHSH and CDR2 is LQKENI. The CDR3 is CASSPRQLTGELFF. The CDR3 DNA reads TGTGCCAGCTCACCCAGGCAGCTCACCGGGGAGCTGTTTTTT.

The chain couples TRBV2 to TRBJ1-6, with D unresolved. V gave up 6 bases and J gave up 7 bases, with 16 bases separating them. This CDR3 contains 15 residues. Germline CDR1 SNHLY, CDR2 FYNNEI. CDR3 residues: CASSPPQGWNSPLHF. CDR3 sequence (DNA): TGTGCCAGCAGCCCCCCCCAAGGTTGGAATTCACCCCTCCACTTT.

The chain is built from TRBV11-2 and TRBJ2-7; a weak D match, TRBD2 (5 bases). Germline CDR1 SGHAT, CDR2 FQNNGV. This CDR3 is built from 12 residues. The V end lost 5 bases, the J end lost 7 bases, and 12 bases lay between the germline ends. In DNA, the CDR3 is TGTGCCAGCAGCCAGTTCCCGGGGGAGCAGTACTTC. It encodes CASSQFPGEQYF.

In nucleotides, the CDR3 is TGTGCCAGCAGTTTGAAAGGGACCCCAGGCTATGGCTACACCTTC. Its translation is CASSLKGTPGYGYTF. The V and J genes are TRBV27 and TRBJ1-2; perhaps TRBD1 as D (5 bases). Germline V gene sequence: CDR1 MNHEY, CDR2 SMNVEV (reference sequence). With 3 bases removed from V and 4 bases from J, the gap between germline ends came to 15 bases. There are 15 residues in the CDR3.

J is TRBJ2-5 and V is TRBV19, with 11 bases matching TRBD1. The trim removed 5 bases at V and 5 bases at J, leaving 7 bases unmatched. In germline, CDR1 is LNHDA, CDR2 SQIVND (reference sequence). The CDR3 is 15 residues long. CDR3 residues: CASSPGQGAAETQYF. The CDR3, as DNA: TGTGCCAGTAGTCCCGGACAGGGGGCAGCGGAGACCCAGTACTTC. Filled out from reference TRBV19 and TRBJ2-5, the complete variable domain reads DGGITQSPKYLFRKEGQNVTLSCEQNLNHDAMYWYRQDPGQGLRLIYYSQIVNDFQKGDIAEGYSVSREKKESFPLTVTSAQKNPTAFYLCASSPGQGAAETQYFGPGTRLLVL.

The chain joins TRBV6-4 to TRBJ2-7; TRBD2 is a possible D gene (6 bases). V was clipped by 5 bases and J by 5 bases, with 19 bases between them. The CDR3 has 15 residues. From germline, CDR1 is MRHNA and CDR2 SNTAGT. The CDR3 DNA reads as TGTGCCAGCAGTTTAAGGAGGGGAAATGACGACGAGCAGTACTTC. It yields the protein CASSLRRGNDDEQYF.

The J gene is TRBJ2-7, the V gene TRBV18, with 8 bases that match TRBD1. CDR3 length: 14 residues. CDR1 is KGHSH and CDR2 is LQKENI in the germline V gene. The ends lost 3 bases at V and 1 base at J; junction bases unmatched: 2. Here the CDR3 DNA reads TGTGCCAGCTCACCGAGGGACAGGTCCTACGAGCAGTACTTC. It encodes CASSPRDRSYEQYF.

In its sample, this clone was seen once. This rearrangement joins TRBV18 to TRBJ1-3; no reliable D call. The CDR3 has 12 residues. Germline V CDR1 and CDR2: KGHSH, LQKENI. V was pared by 0 bases and J by 12 bases, with 9 bases between. CDR3 DNA: TGTGCCAGCTCACCACCGCTGGAGGGCATATATTTT. It is translated as CASSPPLEGIYF.

The V gene is TRBV7-2, the J gene TRBJ1-1; no clear D gene. Trimming left V 5 bases short and J 4 bases short, with 20 bases between. Germline V gene data show CDR1 as SGHTA and CDR2 as FQGNSA. This CDR3 is 16 amino acids long. CDR3 protein: CASSPMSPSMGTEAFF. CDR3 in DNA: TGTGCCAGCAGCCCTATGAGTCCCAGCATGGGCACTGAAGCTTTCTTT.

This clone was recorded only once. The chain joins TRBV18 to TRBJ2-1; D is perhaps TRBD1 or TRBD2 (5 bases each). CDR3 size: 16 residues. Germline V CDR1 and CDR2: KGHSH, LQKENI. V lost 5 bases and J 0 bases, leaving 14 bases between the germline ends. CDR3 sequence: CASSSRDGLSYNEQFF. CDR3 nucleotides: TGTGCCAGCTCATCTAGGGACGGTCTCTCCTACAATGAGCAGTTCTTC.

The rearrangement joins TRBV10-1 to TRBJ1-5; a possible D gene is TRBD1 (6 bases). From germline, CDR1 is WNHNN and CDR2 SYGVQD (reference sequence). V shed 4 bases and J shed 6 bases, with 16 bases lying between them. The length of the CDR3 is 15 residues. CDR3 loop: CASSGGHDLLQPQHF. DNA for the CDR3: TGCGCCAGCAGTGGGGGGCATGACTTACTTCAGCCCCAGCATTTT.

This chain joins TRBV10-3 and TRBJ2-2, with 7 positions matching TRBD1. With 1 base clipped from V and 2 bases from J, the junction kept 10 bases outside the gene matches. The CDR3 sequence is 18 residues long. Germline loops: CDR1 ENHRY, CDR2 SYGVKD. CDR3 bases: TGTGCCATCAGTGAGTTTTTATATACAGGGGATAACACCGGGGAGCTGTTTTTT. It codes for CAISEFLYTGDNTGELFF.

The V call is TRBV11-1, the J call TRBJ2-2; TRBD2 matches 9 bases. V gave up 3 bases and J gave up 1 base; unmatched junction bases: 9. The CDR3 loop spans 18 amino acids. The V gene's germline CDR1 is SGHAT and CDR2 FQDESV (reference sequence). The DNA for the CDR3 is TGTGCCAGCAGCTTGTGGGCGGGAGGGCCAGTGAACACCGGGGAGCTGTTTTTT. Protein: CASSLWAGGPVNTGELFF.

The V gene is TRBV15, the J gene TRBJ1-4, with D possibly matching TRBD1 (5 bases). CDR1 and CDR2 (germline): LNHNV, YYDKDF (reference sequence). The CDR3 loop spans 15 amino acids. V lost 5 bases to trimming and J lost 4 bases, with 14 bases between them. The CDR3 DNA sequence: TGTGCCACCAGCCCCACCGGGGCGTTTAATGAAAAACTGTTTTTT. Translated, it gives CATSPTGAFNEKLFF.

This clone was observed once. The chain recombines TRBV6-5 with TRBJ2-5; 7 bases match TRBD1. V lost 0 bases to trimming and J lost 1 base; unmatched junction nucleotides: 2. CDR3 length: 15 residues. Per the germline V gene, CDR1 is MNHEY and CDR2 is SVGAGI. The CDR3 region is CASSYSDRAQETQYF. The CDR3 DNA sequence: TGTGCCAGCAGTTACTCCGACAGGGCCCAAGAGACCCAGTACTTC.

J is TRBJ2-3 and V is TRBV2, with TRBD1 matching 8 bases. The germline gives CDR1 SNHLY, CDR2 FYNNEI. After removal of 4 bases from V and 5 bases from J, the junction contained 5 bases not matched to a gene. The length of the CDR3 is 14 residues. The CDR3 loop reads CASSVSRGQDTQYF. DNA of the CDR3: TGTGCCAGCAGTGTTTCCAGGGGGCAAGATACGCAGTATTTT.

The rearrangement joins TRBV20-1 to TRBJ1-3, with D hard to call. V lost 0 bases and J 9 bases, leaving 6 bases between the germline ends. The CDR3 runs to 11 residues. The germline gives CDR1 DFQATT, CDR2 SNEGSKA (reference sequence). The CDR3 spells CSARDYGTIYF. CDR3 coding DNA: TGCAGTGCTAGAGATTATGGCACCATATATTTT.